This entry features one T cell receptor beta chain sequence. No antigen is known for it. This record belongs to a study of OX40 agonist ivuxolimab in advanced cancers. Overall study: The dose-escalation cohort was about 80% male, with a mean age of 60 years, ranging roughly 23 to 79.

The repertoire was sequenced with immunoSEQ multiplex PCR; TCRdb's copy has only in-frame clones and lacks some. The sample shows 30,000 to 35,000 clones, around three quarters of them seen only once. General study points: There was clonal expansion of CD4+ and CD8+ blood T cells by week 6 at 0.1 to 3.0 mg/kg.

CDR1 is SNHLY and CDR2 is FYNNEI in the germline V gene. Trimming cost V 7 bases and J 7 bases; bases outside gene matches: 13. The CDR3 has 16 residues. The sequence came from an adult with an advanced solid tumor such as melanoma, head and neck, liver or kidney cancer. V usage is TRBV2 and J usage is TRBJ1-6; 7 bases are a match to TRBD1. The specimen comprised CD4+ or CD8+ T cells sorted from blood, sampled in a trial of the OX40 agonist ivuxolimab. CDR3 residues: CASNKETGSVNSPLHF. The CDR3 DNA is TGTGCCAGCAATAAAGAGACAGGGAGTGTAAATTCACCCCTCCACTTT. Filled out from reference TRBV2 and TRBJ1-6, the complete variable domain reads EPEVTQTPSHQVTQMGQEVILRCVPISNHLYFYWYRQILGQKVEFLVSFYNNEISEKSEIFDDQFSVERPDGSNFTLKIRSTKLEDSAMYFCASNKETGSVNSPLHFGNGTRLTVT.